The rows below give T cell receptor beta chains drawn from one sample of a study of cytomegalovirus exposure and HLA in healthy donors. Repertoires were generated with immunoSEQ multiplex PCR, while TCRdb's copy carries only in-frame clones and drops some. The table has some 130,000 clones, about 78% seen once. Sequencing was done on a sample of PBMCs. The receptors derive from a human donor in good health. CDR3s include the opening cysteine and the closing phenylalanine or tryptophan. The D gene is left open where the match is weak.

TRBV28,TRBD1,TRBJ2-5,CASSLPTGQVETQYF
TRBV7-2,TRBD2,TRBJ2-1,CASSLSGTSYNEQFF
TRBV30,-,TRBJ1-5,CAWSVRTYSNQPQHF
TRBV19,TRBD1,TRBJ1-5,CASHRDRLNQPQHF
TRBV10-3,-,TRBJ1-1,CAPNPVKEGHLNTEAFF
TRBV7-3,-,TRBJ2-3,CASSLSGRSTDTQYF
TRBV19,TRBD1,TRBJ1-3,CASTPSGWRGGSSGNTIYF
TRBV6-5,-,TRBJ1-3,CASSLRGGSGNTIYF
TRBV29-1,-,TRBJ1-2,CSARTRNPYGYTF
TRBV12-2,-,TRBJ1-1,CASRSDGRADTEAFF
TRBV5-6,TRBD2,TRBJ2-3,CASSLLAGSTDTQYF
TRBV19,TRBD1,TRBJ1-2,CASRTGGADYGYTF
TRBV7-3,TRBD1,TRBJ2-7,CASSISTGGYEQYF
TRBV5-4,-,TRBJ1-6,CASSFRDKSPLHF
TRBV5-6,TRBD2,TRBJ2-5,CASSPRRGLAEQETQYF
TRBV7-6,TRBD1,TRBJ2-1,CASSLGGGGQGYNEQFF
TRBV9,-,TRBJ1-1,CASSVGGPNTEAFF
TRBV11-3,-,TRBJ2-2,CASSPRATNTGELFF
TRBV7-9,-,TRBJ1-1,CASSFGRSDTEAFF